The entry that follows covers one T cell receptor (beta chain) sequence. Judged by its sample share, this clonotype qualifies as medium-sized (0.01 to 0.1%). It has no known antigen specificity. It has no much larger one-base neighbor in the sample; base qualities were not kept. The record originates from a study (dated by TCRdb to the early 2010s). The data were produced on an Illumina Genome Analyzer IIx. TCRdb's own reprocessing of the public reads used fastp at Q25 and MiXCR and kept productive beta chains. Under each unique CDR3 protein, matching rows form one entry showing the most common genes and DNA. The sample table holds 12,000 to 15,000 distinct CDR3 sequences, of which more than 30% were seen once. The ten largest clones represent 15% to 20% of the sample. Reading from cysteine to phenylalanine, the CDR3 counts 16 amino acids. Just the 48-base CDR3 DNA is kept, in frame starting at base 1. V sheds 1 base and J sheds 4 bases, leaving 14 bases between their ends. The germline V gene supplies CDR1 LGHNA and CDR2 YNFKEQ.

Sequenced: blood. The V gene is TRBV4-2 and the J gene is TRBJ1-5, and perhaps TRBD1 as D gene, on 5 matching bases. The source of this sequence is a human donor. The DNA sequence is given as TGTGCCAGCAGCCAAGTCCGGGGCTTGGGAAATCAGCCCCAGCATTTT. Its amino acids are CASSQVRGLGNQPQHF.